This TCR beta chain was sequenced for a study of identical twins. Points from the study as a whole: Carriage of fewer insertions was seen in abundant cord blood beta clonotypes, whereas memory repertoires showed none. Twins shared out-of-frame alpha sequences with excess low generation probability.

The CDR3 has 14 residues. Losses at the gene ends were 4 bases for V and 3 bases for J; bases not matched to a gene: 5. A note on this clonotype: Its antigen is undetermined.

Unique molecular identifiers were present on the cDNA, and a universal primer site came from template switching. TCRdb recomputed calls from the 5' RACE reads with MiXCR, one row per CDR3 protein. The sample records fewer than 250,000 distinct CDR3 sequences, around 10% being singletons. Everyone who donated was a healthy Caucasian. The sequence was obtained from a woman between 18 and 29 years old in good health. Sequencing input: memory (CD45RO+) T cells sorted from blood. This sequence joins TRBV12-3 or TRBV12-4 and TRBJ2-7; 8 bases match TRBD2. In DNA, the CDR3 is TGTGCCAGCAGTTCCCGGGGGGGGGGCTACGAGCAGTACTTC. Translated: CASSSRGGGYEQYF.